This TCR beta chain was sequenced for a study of Tregs in tolerant kidney transplant recipients. With 2 bases removed from V and 6 bases from J, the gap between germline ends came to 13 bases. This CDR3 has 14 residues. Germline V gene data show CDR1 as ENHRY and CDR2 as SYGVKD. The nonmyeloablative bone marrow transplants came from related graft donors, with transient mixed chimerism. Method: immunoSEQ multiplex PCR; TCRdb's copy keeps in-frame clones and lacks some. Of roughly 64,000 clones listed, around 87% are singletons. This rearrangement joins TRBV10-3 to TRBJ1-2, with a weak D call TRBD1 (5 bases). The receptor's source is a human patient who received a combined kidney and bone marrow transplant. A subset of T cells may come from the graft donor. Sample: CD4+ T cells from blood (PBMCs), taken 6 months after the transplant. CDR3: CAISERQGMDGYTF. CDR3 nucleotides: TGTGCCATCAGTGAGCGGCAGGGAATGGATGGCTACACCTTC.